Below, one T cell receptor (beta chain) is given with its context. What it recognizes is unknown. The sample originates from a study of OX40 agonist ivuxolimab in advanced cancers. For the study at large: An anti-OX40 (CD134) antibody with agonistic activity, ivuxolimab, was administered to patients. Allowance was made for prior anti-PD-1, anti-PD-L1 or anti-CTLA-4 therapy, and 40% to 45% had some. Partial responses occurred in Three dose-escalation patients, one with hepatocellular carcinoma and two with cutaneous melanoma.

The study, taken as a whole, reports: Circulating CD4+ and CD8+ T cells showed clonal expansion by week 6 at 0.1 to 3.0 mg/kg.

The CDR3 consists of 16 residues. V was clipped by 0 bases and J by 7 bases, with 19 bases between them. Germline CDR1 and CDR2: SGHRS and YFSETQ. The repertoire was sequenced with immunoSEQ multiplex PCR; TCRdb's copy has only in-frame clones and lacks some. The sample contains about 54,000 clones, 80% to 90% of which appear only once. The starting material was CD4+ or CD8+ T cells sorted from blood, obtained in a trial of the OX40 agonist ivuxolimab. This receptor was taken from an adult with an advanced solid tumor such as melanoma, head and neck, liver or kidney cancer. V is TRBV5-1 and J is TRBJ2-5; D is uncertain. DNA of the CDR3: TGCGCCAGCAGCTTGGCCGCTCTTGGGAACCCGGGGACCCAGTACTTC. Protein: CASSLAALGNPGTQYF.